Listed here is a single T cell receptor beta chain. Its antigen remains unknown. Libraries were prepared by immunoSEQ multiplex PCR; TCRdb keeps only in-frame clonotypes and omits some of them. The data contain more than 12,000 clones, 65% to 75% of them singletons. This entry comes from a study of neoadjuvant anti-PD-1 for oral cavity cancer. V was shortened by 1 base and J by 4 bases, with 4 bases between the two germline ends. The CDR3 is 12 residues long. CDR1 and CDR2 (germline): MGHRA, YSYEKL. Patients were newly diagnosed with stage II-IVA oral cavity squamous cell carcinoma without prior systemic or radiation treatment. Cohort: HPV-negative, locally advanced oral cavity squamous cell carcinoma patients. Study-wide points: Treg/Th17 ratio rose with pretreatment blood and fell with post-treatment tumor TCRbeta clonality. PBMC Gini-index clonality exceeded responders' in non-responders post-nivolumab.

This chain links TRBV4-1 with TRBJ1-2; D ambiguous. The sequence was collected from a person between 40 and 85 years old with oral cavity squamous cell carcinoma. Source: PBMCs, taken before nivolumab (anti-PD-1) treatment. The CDR3 spells CASSQASYGYTF. The CDR3, as DNA: TGCGCCAGCAGCCAAGCGAGCTATGGCTACACCTTC.